The 11 T cell receptor beta chains in this list originate from one sample, sequenced in a study of CD8+ T cells in alopecia areata. As to treatment: oral pan-JAK inhibitor, 5-10 mg twice daily. After isolation, RNA underwent reverse transcription to generate cDNA as the sequencing template. TCRdb's copy holds only in-frame clones and misses some; the assay was immunoSEQ multiplex PCR. The sample lists over 150,000 clones, 45% to 75% occurring once. Sequencing used CD4+ T cells sorted from blood, obtained at week 4, from a patient treated with tofacitinib. All receptors come from a human donor with alopecia areata.

This chain connects TRBV5-1 to TRBJ2-2; possibly TRBD1 for D (6 bases). Germline V gives CDR1 SGHRS, CDR2 YFSETQ. This CDR3 comprises 14 residues. V gave up 4 bases and J gave up 1 base, with 8 bases separating them. The CDR3: CASSVTGNTGELFF. CDR3 nucleotide sequence: TGCGCCAGCAGCGTGACAGGGAACACCGGGGAGCTGTTTTTT.

This clone was detected a few times. The gene calls are TRBV4-1 and TRBJ2-2, with TRBD2 matching 8 bases. The CDR3 totals 16 residues. Germline V gene data show CDR1 as MGHRA and CDR2 as YSYEKL. V trimming: 6 bases; J trimming: 3 bases; junction bases outside the gene matches: 9. The DNA of the CDR3 is TGCGCCAGCAGGCGGTACGGGGGGGCGGACACCGGGGAGCTGTTTTTT. Translated: CASRRYGGADTGELFF.

This chain uses TRBV9 with TRBJ2-3, with 8 bases identical to TRBD2. After removal of 2 bases from V and 6 bases from J, the junction contained 8 bases not matched to a gene. Germline CDR1 is SGDLS and CDR2 is YYNGEE. CDR3 length: 15 amino acids. The CDR3 loop is CASSVKGSGADTQYF. The DNA of the CDR3 is TGTGCCAGCAGCGTTAAGGGTAGCGGGGCGGATACGCAGTATTTT.

CDR3 coding DNA: TGTGCCAGCAGCTCTAGCGGGTTCGCAACTAATGAAAAACTGTTTTTT. It is translated as CASSSSGFATNEKLFF. The rearrangement links TRBV7-8 to TRBJ1-4; D is uncertain. This CDR3 is 16 amino acids long. The V gene's germline CDR1 is SGHVS and CDR2 FQNEAQ. V lost 4 bases and J 0 bases, leaving 12 bases between the germline ends.

This clone has a handful of counts. This chain links TRBV29-1 with TRBJ2-4, with 9 bases aligning to TRBD1. With 5 bases clipped from V and 8 bases from J, the junction kept 7 bases outside the gene matches. This CDR3 has 13 amino acids. Germline CDR1 is SQVTM and CDR2 is ANQGSEA. CDR3 in amino acids: CSVSGTGYDIQYF. In DNA, the CDR3 is TGCAGCGTTTCCGGGACAGGGTATGACATTCAGTACTTC.

In its sample, this clone was seen a few times. The V gene is TRBV27, the J gene TRBJ2-5; TRBD1 matches at 8 bases. J gave up 5 bases and V 5 bases, and 13 bases lay outside the gene matches. The CDR3 runs to 16 residues. The germline CDR1 and CDR2 sequences are MNHEY and SMNVEV (reference sequence). The CDR3 DNA reads TGTGCCAGCAGTCGGGGGTGGGCAGGGGGCAAGGAGACCCAGTACTTC. This gives the protein CASSRGWAGGKETQYF.

This clone was picked up a small number of times. V usage is TRBV10-3 and J usage is TRBJ2-7, with 10 bases matching TRBD1. The V and J ends lost 6 bases and 2 bases, in that order; junction bases with no gene match: 7. Per the germline V gene, CDR1 is ENHRY and CDR2 is SYGVKD. This CDR3 has 15 residues. CDR3 residues: CAISLGTGETYEQYF. DNA of the CDR3: TGTGCCATCAGCCTTGGGACAGGGGAAACCTACGAGCAGTACTTC.

The chain recombines TRBV29-1 with TRBJ2-6; a possible D gene is TRBD1 (5 bases). Germline V gives CDR1 SQVTM, CDR2 ANQGSEA. The CDR3 has 16 residues. The V end lost 5 bases, the J end lost 1 base, and 15 bases lay between the germline ends. Here the CDR3 reads CSVSTAQGSGANVLTF. The CDR3 coding sequence is TGCAGCGTTTCGACAGCGCAGGGTTCTGGGGCCAACGTCCTGACTTTC.

The chain couples TRBV14 to TRBJ2-1; the match to TRBD1 covers 7 bases. The CDR3 contains 15 residues. J gave up 2 bases and V 4 bases, and 5 bases lay outside the gene matches. The germline gives CDR1 SGHDN, CDR2 FVKESK. The CDR3 sequence: CASSPLGGPYNEQFF. CDR3 in DNA: TGTGCCAGCAGCCCCTTAGGGGGCCCCTACAATGAGCAGTTCTTC.

The V call is TRBV29-1, the J call TRBJ2-5; D is possibly TRBD2 (7 bases). Per the germline V gene, CDR1 is SQVTM and CDR2 is ANQGSEA. CDR3 length: 13 amino acids. With 5 bases removed from V and 5 bases from J, the gap between germline ends came to 15 bases. CDR3 in amino acids: CSVFGGRGETQYF. The CDR3 bases are TGCAGCGTTTTTGGAGGGAGGGGGGAGACCCAGTACTTC.

The rearrangement uses TRBV29-1 and TRBJ1-5, with D unresolved. Germline-derived CDR1 and CDR2 are SQVTM and ANQGSEA. V was shortened by 7 bases and J by 5 bases, with 15 bases between the two germline ends. This CDR3 is built from 13 residues. CDR3 sequence (DNA): TGCAGCGCTCAGGCGTCGGGCGATCAGCCCCAGCATTTT. Encoded protein: CSAQASGDQPQHF. Full variable domain (rest looked up from reference TRBV29-1 and TRBJ1-5): SAVISQKPSRDICQRGTSLTIQCQVDSQVTMMFWYRQQPGQSLTLIATANQGSEATYESGFVIDKFPISRPNLTFSTLTVSNMSPEDSSIYLCSAQASGDQPQHFGDGTRLSIL.